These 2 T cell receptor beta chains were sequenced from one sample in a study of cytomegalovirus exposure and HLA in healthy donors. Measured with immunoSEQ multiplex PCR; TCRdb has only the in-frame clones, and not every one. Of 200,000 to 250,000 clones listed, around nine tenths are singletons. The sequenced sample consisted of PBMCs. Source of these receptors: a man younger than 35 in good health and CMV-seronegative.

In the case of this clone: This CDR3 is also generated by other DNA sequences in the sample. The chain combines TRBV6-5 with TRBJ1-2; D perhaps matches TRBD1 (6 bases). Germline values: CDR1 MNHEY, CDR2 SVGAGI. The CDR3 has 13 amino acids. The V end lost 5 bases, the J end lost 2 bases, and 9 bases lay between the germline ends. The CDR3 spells CASSRDRNYGYTF. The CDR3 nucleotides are TGTGCCAGCAGTCGCGACAGGAACTATGGCTACACCTTC.

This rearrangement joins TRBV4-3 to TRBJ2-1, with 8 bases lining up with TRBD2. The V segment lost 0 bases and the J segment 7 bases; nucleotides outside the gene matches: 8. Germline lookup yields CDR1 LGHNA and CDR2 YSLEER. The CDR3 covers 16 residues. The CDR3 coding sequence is TGCGCCAGCAGCCAAGATCTAGCGGGTTGGGGGAATGAGCAGTTCTTC. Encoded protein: CASSQDLAGWGNEQFF.